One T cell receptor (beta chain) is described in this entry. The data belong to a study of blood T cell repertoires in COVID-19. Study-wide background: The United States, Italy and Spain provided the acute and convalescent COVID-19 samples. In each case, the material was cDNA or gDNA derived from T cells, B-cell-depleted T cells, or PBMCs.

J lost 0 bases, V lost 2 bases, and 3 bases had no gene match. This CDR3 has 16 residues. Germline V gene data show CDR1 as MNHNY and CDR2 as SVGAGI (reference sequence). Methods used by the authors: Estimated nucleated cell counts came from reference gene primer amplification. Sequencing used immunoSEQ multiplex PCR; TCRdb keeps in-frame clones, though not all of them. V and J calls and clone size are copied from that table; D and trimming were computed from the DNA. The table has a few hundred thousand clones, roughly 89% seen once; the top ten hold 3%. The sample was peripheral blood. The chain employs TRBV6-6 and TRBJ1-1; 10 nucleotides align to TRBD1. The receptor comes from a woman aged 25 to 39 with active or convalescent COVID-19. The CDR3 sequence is CASSYRTGGVNTEAFF. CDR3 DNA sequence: TGTGCCAGCAGTTACCGGACAGGGGGGGTGAACACTGAAGCTTTCTTT.